Below, one T cell receptor beta chain is given with its context. The antigen is not known. With some 300,000 cells each, the CD8+ T cell subsets were individually sorted in triplicate. It was by 5' RACE with UMI labels that the TRB cDNA libraries were prepared. After re-calling the 5' RACE reads, TCRdb lists one entry per CDR3 protein, DNA absent. This sample's clone table lists fewer than 90,000 distinct CDR3 sequences. The CDR3 spans 16 residues. Germline CDR1 reads SGHTA; CDR2 reads FQGNSA. These data originate in a study of CXCR3-negative and CXCR3-positive naive CD8 T cells. Points from the study as a whole: Naive cells with CXCR3 showed TRB CDR3s that were more hydrophobic than those in CXCR3-negative naive cells. Similar TRBV-TRBJ usage was seen in naive cells (both CXCR3-negative and CXCR3-positive), but memory cells differed. TRB CDR3 properties served as the basis for inferring TCR strength, and surface CD5 was comparable between naive subsets.

Sequenced sample: naive CXCR3+ CD8+ T cells from blood. Subset given: CD45RO-CCR7+CD27+CD95- naive CD8+ T cells expressing CXCR3 (TNR3+). The receptor's source is a human donor in good health. Some clones in this sample may be carry-over from other donors' samples. This rearrangement joins TRBV7-2 to TRBJ2-3. The CDR3 protein is CASSLSWFGLADTQYF. The full variable domain, in which reference TRBV7-2 and TRBJ2-3 provide the parts outside the CDR3, is GAGVSQSPSNKVTEKGKDVELRCDPISGHTALYWYRQSLGQGLEFLIYFQGNSAPDKSGLPSDRFSAERTGGSVSTLTIQRTQQEDSAVYLCASSLSWFGLADTQYFGPGTRLTVL.